This entry lists 30 T cell receptor beta chains sequenced from one sample in a study of graft-versus-host responses after intestinal transplantation. Their specific antigens are unknown. Clones were read by immunoSEQ multiplex PCR, and TCRdb kept only the in-frame ones, dropping some. The sample records 90,000 to 130,000 clones, 93% being singletons. The specimen comprised unstimulated CD8+ T cells sorted from spleen or lymph node cells, sampled before intestinal transplant. These receptors all stem from a human donor who received an intestinal transplant.

The rearrangement links TRBV5-1 to TRBJ2-7; D gene ambiguous. This CDR3 spans 13 amino acids. CDR1 is SGHRS, CDR2 YFSETQ, per germline. Trimming took off 0 bases at V and 4 bases at J, with 8 bases between the two ends. CDR3 in amino acids: CASSLVDRYEQYF. The CDR3 region has the DNA TGCGCCAGCAGCTTGGTAGATCGGTACGAGCAGTACTTC.

The chain employs TRBV29-1 and TRBJ2-1; D is unclear. CDR3 size: 11 residues. The germline CDR1 and CDR2 sequences are SQVTM and ANQGSEA. Trimming took 3 bases from V and 10 from J, leaving 10 bases between them. The CDR3 reads CSVDSSREQFF. CDR3 coding DNA: TGCAGCGTTGATTCCTCCCGCGAGCAGTTCTTC.

The gene calls are TRBV27 and TRBJ1-5; no clear D. Trimming stripped 3 bases from V and 6 bases from J, with 12 bases between. The CDR3 has 14 amino acids. From germline, CDR1 is MNHEY and CDR2 SMNVEV (reference sequence). In DNA, the CDR3 is TGTGCCAGCAGTTTCGACACTAGGATTCAGCCCCAGCATTTT. Protein: CASSFDTRIQPQHF.

V usage is TRBV27 and J usage is TRBJ1-1, with TRBD1 matching 7 bases. J lost 0 bases, V lost 6 bases, and 10 bases had no gene match. The germline V gene encodes CDR1 MNHEY and CDR2 SMNVEV (reference sequence). This CDR3 contains 16 residues. The CDR3 DNA reads as TGTGCCAGCAGCCGCAACCCAGGGGGGATGAACACTGAAGCTTTCTTT. Encoded protein: CASSRNPGGMNTEAFF.

The chain combines TRBV7-3 with TRBJ2-3; possibly TRBD1 for D (6 bases). This CDR3 region has 15 residues. The V gene lost 0 bases and the J gene lost 3 bases, with 10 bases spanning the gap. Germline V gene sequence: CDR1 SGHTA, CDR2 FQGTGA. CDR3 DNA: TGTGCCAGCAGCTTAACGGGGGCAGCTACAGATACGCAGTATTTT. Its translation: CASSLTGAATDTQYF.

The chain carries TRBV5-1 and TRBJ1-1; D is possibly TRBD1 (5 bases). The CDR3 consists of 16 residues. The V end lost 4 bases, the J end lost 4 bases, and 20 bases lay between the germline ends. Germline lookup yields CDR1 SGHRS and CDR2 YFSETQ. CDR3 region: CASSRRGHNGGTEAFF. The CDR3 coding sequence is TGCGCCAGCAGCCGAAGGGGCCACAATGGTGGCACTGAAGCTTTCTTT.

This clone was detected only a few times. The chain uses TRBV28 and TRBJ1-1; no clear D. V lost 2 bases to trimming and J lost 7 bases, with 11 bases between them. This CDR3 region has 13 residues. Per the germline V gene, CDR1 is MDHEN and CDR2 is SYDVKM. The CDR3 DNA is TGTGCCAGCAGTTTAGGTAGGAGGAGTGAAGCTTTCTTT. Translated: CASSLGRRSEAFF.

Here the CDR3 DNA reads TGTGCCAGCAGCTTAACGCCGGACGGCTCCTACGAGCAGTACTTC. It yields the protein CASSLTPDGSYEQYF. The rearrangement joins TRBV7-3 to TRBJ2-7; no firm D call. Trimming took off 0 bases at V and 0 bases at J, with 9 bases between the two ends. The CDR3 contains 15 residues. From germline, CDR1 is SGHTA and CDR2 FQGTGA.

This clone was seen only a few times. The chain links TRBV19 to TRBJ1-2; no definite D call. Germline lookup yields CDR1 LNHDA and CDR2 SQIVND (reference sequence). This CDR3 has 15 amino acids. The V end was cut by 3 bases, the J end by 3 bases, with 14 bases between. CDR3 DNA sequence: TGTGCCAGTAGTATGTATGAGGGAGGTGACTATGGCTACACCTTC. Translated: CASSMYEGGDYGYTF.

CDR3 in DNA: TGTGCCAGCAGCTCCCCAACAGGGAACGAGCAGTACTTC. Amino acid sequence: CASSSPTGNEQYF. The chain combines TRBV7-9 with TRBJ2-7; D might be TRBD1 (6 bases). The CDR3 has 13 residues. The ends were cut back, 4 bases at V and 5 bases at J, with 12 bases in the middle. Germline V gene sequence: CDR1 SEHNR, CDR2 FQNEAQ (reference sequence).

About this clone: One junction end does not reproduce the germline sequence, and a read error may be involved. J is TRBJ2-7 and V is TRBV19; TRBD1 matches at 7 bases. The CDR3 covers 13 residues. Germline CDR1 reads LNHDA; CDR2 reads SQIVND (reference sequence). The CDR3 nucleotides read TGTGCCACCGCGACAGGGATCTCCCACGAGCAGTACTTC. This translates into CATATGISHEQYF.

This chain connects TRBV7-6 to TRBJ2-7; D is possibly TRBD1 (5 bases). The V end was cut by 0 bases, the J end by 6 bases, with 12 bases between. Germline V gene data show CDR1 as SGHVS and CDR2 as FNYEAQ. The CDR3 spans 14 residues. The DNA for the CDR3 is TGTGCCAGCAGCTTAGCAGGGGCAGGCTCCGAGCAGTACTTC. Its protein is CASSLAGAGSEQYF.

The rearrangement uses TRBV5-1 and TRBJ2-7; D gene unclear. V lost 7 bases and J 6 bases, leaving 11 bases between the germline ends. Germline CDR1 and CDR2: SGHRS and YFSETQ. The CDR3 has 11 residues. CDR3 sequence reads: CASRTGVEQYF. CDR3 DNA: TGCGCCAGCCGCACGGGCGTCGAGCAGTACTTC.

This CDR3 reads CASRAQAPALYGYTF. The CDR3 DNA sequence: TGTGCCAGCAGGGCCCAGGCCCCGGCCCTGTATGGCTACACCTTC. The chain couples TRBV6-1 to TRBJ1-2; D is uncertain. The germline gives CDR1 MNHNS, CDR2 SASEGT. V gave up 6 bases and J gave up 5 bases, with 19 bases separating them. The CDR3 sequence is 15 residues long.

This rearrangement joins TRBV5-1 to TRBJ1-1; D perhaps matches TRBD1 (5 bases). The CDR3 is made up of 13 amino acids. V lost 2 bases and J lost 8, with 13 bases in between. Germline V gene data show CDR1 as SGHRS and CDR2 as YFSETQ. Here the CDR3 DNA reads TGCGCCAGCAGCTTCGCCGGGACGCCCGAAGCTTTCTTT. Protein sequence: CASSFAGTPEAFF.

This sequence joins TRBV15 and TRBJ1-1; D gene uncertain. Between the trimmed V and J ends, which lost 0 bases and 1 base, there was a span of 6 bases. Germline CDR1 LNHNV, CDR2 YYDKDF (reference sequence). There are 14 residues in the CDR3. CDR3 DNA sequence: TGTGCCACCAGCAGAGATTGGTGGAACACTGAAGCTTTCTTT. It codes for CATSRDWWNTEAFF. Using reference TRBV15 and TRBJ1-1 for the parts outside the CDR3, the full variable domain is DAMVIQNPRYQVTQFGKPVTLSCSQTLNHNVMYWYQQKSSQAPKLLFHYYDKDFNNEADTPDNFQSRRPNTSFCFLDIRSPGLGDTAMYLCATSRDWWNTEAFFGQGTRLTVV.

V usage is TRBV10-3 and J usage is TRBJ1-1, with D possibly matching TRBD1 (5 bases). This CDR3 is 12 amino acids long. The V gene's germline CDR1 is ENHRY and CDR2 SYGVKD. Written as DNA, the CDR3 is TGTGGGGGGGGAGGGATGTACACTGAAGCTTTCTTT. Encoded protein: CGGGGMYTEAFF.

V is TRBV10-2 and J is TRBJ1-5, with 9 bases identical to TRBD1. Germline CDR1 reads WSHSY; CDR2 reads SAAADI. V lost 6 bases and J lost 6; bases outside the gene matches: 9. The CDR3 runs 15 residues. The CDR3 region has the DNA TGCGCCAGCAGCCCCGGGGGACAGGGAAGTCAGCCCCAGCATTTT. Translation: CASSPGGQGSQPQHF.

V gene TRBV7-9 combines with J gene TRBJ2-1; 8 nucleotides match TRBD2. After removal of 4 bases from V and 9 bases from J, the junction contained 11 bases not matched to a gene. This CDR3 has 15 amino acids. The germline V gene has CDR1 SEHNR and CDR2 FQNEAQ (reference sequence). As DNA, the CDR3 is TGTGCCAGCAGCTCTAGCGGGCGGACGTCAGGTGAGCAGTTCTTC. Protein product: CASSSSGRTSGEQFF.

The chain is built from TRBV7-8 and TRBJ2-5, with TRBD2 matching 11 bases. Germline V lookup: CDR1 SGHVS, CDR2 FQNEAQ. The CDR3 contains 14 residues. The ends lost 3 bases at V and 4 bases at J; junction bases unmatched: 1. The CDR3 protein is CASSFSGGVETQYF. CDR3 DNA: TGTGCCAGCAGCTTTAGCGGGGGGGTAGAGACCCAGTACTTC.

This chain uses TRBV27 with TRBJ2-1; TRBD1 agrees at 8 bases. J gave up 4 bases and V 2 bases, and 13 bases lay outside the gene matches. This CDR3 has 18 amino acids. Germline CDR1 and CDR2: MNHEY and SMNVEV (reference sequence). The CDR3 sequence is CASSLPPAGGPLYNEQFF. DNA for the CDR3: TGTGCCAGCAGTTTACCCCCCGCAGGGGGCCCCCTATACAATGAGCAGTTCTTC.

The V and J genes are TRBV11-2 and TRBJ2-7; D unclear. The germline gives CDR1 SGHAT, CDR2 FQNNGV. V was clipped by 3 bases and J by 7 bases, with 7 bases between them. The CDR3 totals 11 residues. The CDR3 sequence: CASSFSREQYF. Written as DNA, the CDR3 is TGTGCCAGCAGCTTCTCTCGGGAGCAGTACTTC.

V usage is TRBV27 and J usage is TRBJ1-5; no clear D gene. CDR1 is MNHEY, CDR2 SMNVEV, per germline (reference sequence). Trimming shortened V by 6 bases and J by 2 bases, and 17 bases separated the two germline ends. The CDR3 is 16 residues long. The CDR3 DNA reads TGTGCCAGCAGCCCCGGGAGGGCTGGGGGCAATCAGCCCCAGCATTTT. It is translated as CASSPGRAGGNQPQHF.

V gene TRBV28 combines with J gene TRBJ1-5; tentative D call: TRBD1 (5 bases). The ends were cut back, 2 bases at V and 3 bases at J, with 29 bases in the middle. The germline CDR1 and CDR2 sequences are MDHEN and SYDVKM. This CDR3 has 21 amino acids. The CDR3, as DNA: TGTGCCAGCAGTTTACAGAACCTACTTGGGACCGGCAGGGTCACCAATCAGCCCCAGCATTTT. Translation: CASSLQNLLGTGRVTNQPQHF.

Here the CDR3 DNA reads TGCAGCGCAAAGACAGGGGCGATCTATGGCTACACCTTC. Protein: CSAKTGAIYGYTF. The chain employs TRBV29-1 and TRBJ1-2; 8 nucleotides match TRBD1. Per germline, CDR1 SQVTM and CDR2 ANQGSEA. The ends lost 7 bases at V and 4 bases at J; junction bases unmatched: 8. The CDR3 has 13 residues.

The sample holds one count of this clone. One end of the junction does not line up with germline, which may come from a read error. The rearrangement links TRBV7-7 to TRBJ2-5; 8 bases map to TRBD1. The CDR3 is 15 residues long. Germline CDR1 and CDR2: SSHAT and FNYEAQ (reference sequence). This chain's CDR3 is CASSPRDRSQETQYF. In DNA form, the CDR3 reads TGTGCTAGCAGCCCCCGGGACAGGAGCCAAGAGACCCAGTACTTC.

V usage is TRBV19 and J usage is TRBJ1-1, with 7 bases fitting TRBD1. V was pared by 5 bases and J by 2 bases, with 11 bases of the junction left unmatched. CDR3 length: 16 residues. The V gene's germline CDR1 is LNHDA and CDR2 SQIVND (reference sequence). The CDR3 region has the DNA TGTGCCAGTAGTCCCTTACAGGGGACGTTTAACACTGAAGCTTTCTTT. Translated, it gives CASSPLQGTFNTEAFF.

The CDR3 coding sequence is TGTGCCAGCAGCAATTCCGGGGGGACTCAAGAGACCCAGTACTTC. This sequence encodes CASSNSGGTQETQYF. The V and J genes are TRBV6-5 and TRBJ2-5; 7 bases match TRBD2. V lost 6 bases, J lost 2 bases, and 9 bases stayed unmatched. Germline V lookup: CDR1 MNHEY, CDR2 SVGAGI. The CDR3 extends over 15 amino acids.

The chain combines TRBV6-5 with TRBJ2-1, with unresolved D. The CDR3 sequence is 15 residues long. Germline CDR1 reads MNHEY; CDR2 reads SVGAGI. V gave up 6 bases and J gave up 0 bases, with 12 bases separating them. The CDR3 sequence: CASRLSLSSYNEQFF. The CDR3 bases are TGTGCCAGCAGACTATCCCTGAGCTCCTACAATGAGCAGTTCTTC.

J is TRBJ2-7 and V is TRBV28, with a weak D call TRBD1 (6 bases). Germline-derived CDR1 and CDR2 are MDHEN and SYDVKM. The CDR3 totals 14 residues. V was pared by 5 bases and J by 4 bases, with 15 bases between. In DNA, the CDR3 is TGTGCCAGCAGTCCCGAGACAGGAGTGTACGAGCAGTACTTC. Amino acids: CASSPETGVYEQYF.